Presented here are 10 T cell receptor beta chains from one specimen sequenced in a study of cytomegalovirus exposure and HLA in healthy donors. The PCR was carried out with 60 Vbeta primers and 13 Jbeta primers. TCRdb keeps only in-frame clones here, not all; method: immunoSEQ multiplex PCR. In all, the sample yields around 200,000 clones. Source material: PBMCs. These receptors were obtained from a woman in her thirties in good health and CMV-seropositive.

The chain employs TRBV4-1 and TRBJ2-7; TRBD1 matches 7 bases. With 3 bases clipped from V and 0 bases from J, the junction kept 5 bases outside the gene matches. Germline V gene data show CDR1 as MGHRA and CDR2 as YSYEKL. The CDR3 has 15 residues. CDR3 coding DNA: TGCGCCAGCAGCCATCCGGGACAGAGCTCCTACGAGCAGTACTTC. Translation gives CASSHPGQSSYEQYF.

The CDR3 DNA follows: TGTGCCAGCTCACCGGGGGACATGAACACTGAAGCTTTCTTT. Residues: CASSPGDMNTEAFF. The rearrangement joins TRBV18 to TRBJ1-1; possibly TRBD1 for D (6 bases). The CDR3 consists of 14 residues. Trimming cost V 3 bases and J 0 bases, with 8 bases left between them. Germline lookup yields CDR1 KGHSH and CDR2 LQKENI. The entire variable domain, with the rest obtained from reference TRBV18 and TRBJ1-1, is as follows: NAGVMQNPRHLVRRRGQEARLRCSPMKGHSHVYWYRQLPEEGLKFMVYLQKENIIDESGMPKERFSAEFPKEGPSILRIQQVVRGDSAAYFCASSPGDMNTEAFFGQGTRLTVV.

V is TRBV18 and J is TRBJ2-2; D possibly corresponds to TRBD1 (6 bases). Germline-derived CDR1 and CDR2 are KGHSH and LQKENI. Trimming removed 3 bases at V and 2 bases at J, with 10 bases between. The CDR3 consists of 15 residues. The CDR3 DNA reads as TGTGCCAGCTCACCCCTGGACAGAAACACCGGGGAGCTGTTTTTT. This encodes CASSPLDRNTGELFF.

In nucleotides, the CDR3 is TGTGCCAGCAGTGACACGTGGGCGACAGATACGCAGTATTTT. It specifies CASSDTWATDTQYF. The V gene is TRBV6-4, the J gene TRBJ2-3; D remains unclear. Trimming took off 2 bases at V and 3 bases at J, with 9 bases between the two ends. Germline CDR1 and CDR2: MRHNA and SNTAGT. The CDR3 covers 14 residues.

To note about this clone: Other DNA sequences in the sample encode the same CDR3. V usage is TRBV7-9 and J usage is TRBJ1-2; maybe TRBD1 (6 bases). The V end was cut by 5 bases, the J end by 4 bases, with 11 bases between. The CDR3 has 13 residues. Germline V gene data show CDR1 as SEHNR and CDR2 as FQNEAQ (reference sequence). The CDR3 loop is CASSPGQRYGYTF. CDR3 sequence (DNA): TGTGCCAGCAGCCCCGGACAGCGCTATGGCTACACCTTC. The complete variable domain, with remaining parts taken from reference TRBV7-9 and TRBJ1-2, reads DTGVSQNPRHKITKRGQNVTFRCDPISEHNRLYWYRQTLGQGPEFLTYFQNEAQLEKSRLLSDRFSAERPKGSFSTLEIQRTEQGDSAMYLCASSPGQRYGYTFGSGTRLTVV.

This chain links TRBV4-2 with TRBJ2-1; possible D gene TRBD2, 5 bases. Germline V CDR1 and CDR2: LGHNA, YNFKEQ. The CDR3 spans 13 residues. Trimming removed 4 bases from V and 5 bases from J, with 9 bases in between. The CDR3 nucleotides are TGTGCCAGCAGCCCCTCGAGGGACAATGAGCAGTTCTTC. Translated, it gives CASSPSRDNEQFF.

The genes are TRBV7-2 and TRBJ2-7; TRBD2 aligns across 8 bases. Trimming removed 8 bases from V and 1 base from J; junction bases left unmatched: 4. Germline lookup yields CDR1 SGHTA and CDR2 FQGNSA. CDR3 size: 13 residues. CDR3 protein: CASGTSGSYEQYF. In DNA, the CDR3 is TGTGCCAGCGGCACTAGCGGATCCTACGAGCAGTACTTC.

This chain connects TRBV30 to TRBJ1-6; 8 bases agree with TRBD1. CDR1 is GTSNPN and CDR2 is SVGIG in the germline V gene (reference sequence). The V gene end was trimmed by 2 bases and the J gene end by 7 bases; junction bases not matched to a gene: 1. The CDR3 runs to 13 residues. CDR3 in amino acids: CAWSRQGNSPLHF. The CDR3 coding sequence is TGTGCCTGGAGTCGACAGGGGAATTCACCCCTCCACTTT. The entire variable domain, with the rest obtained from reference TRBV30 and TRBJ1-6, is as follows: SQTIHQWPATLVQPVGSPLSLECTVEGTSNPNLYWYRQAAGRGLQLLFYSVGIGQISSEVPQNLSASRPQDRQFILSSKKLLLSDSGFYLCAWSRQGNSPLHFGNGTRLTVT.

The J gene is TRBJ2-1, the V gene TRBV5-1; a possible D gene is TRBD2 (6 bases). The CDR3 runs 14 residues. V lost 3 bases, J lost 0 bases, and 7 bases lay in between. Per germline, CDR1 SGHRS and CDR2 YFSETQ. This chain's CDR3 is CASSSGSSYNEQFF. For the CDR3, the DNA is TGCGCCAGCAGCTCCGGGAGCTCCTACAATGAGCAGTTCTTC.

The chain has TRBV28 and TRBJ2-7; 13 nucleotides match TRBD2. Germline-derived CDR1 and CDR2 are MDHEN and SYDVKM. The CDR3 is made up of 13 amino acids. After removal of 9 bases from V and 9 bases from J, the junction contained 8 bases not matched to a gene. CDR3 protein: CARKGLAGVGQYF. CDR3 DNA: TGTGCCAGAAAAGGACTAGCGGGGGTAGGGCAGTACTTC.